Reported below is one TCR beta chain. Its antigen is not known. TCRdb's copy holds only in-frame clones and misses some; the assay was immunoSEQ multiplex PCR. The sample includes approximately 110,000 clones, around 82% of them seen just once. CDR3 size: 14 residues. Trimming stripped 0 bases from V and 8 bases from J, with 10 bases between. The V gene's germline CDR1 is LNHNV and CDR2 YYDKDF (reference sequence). The data are from a study of T cell responses to AZD1222 COVID-19 vaccine. The study, taken as a whole, reports: Researchers took repertoire samples only after the peak T cell response had come. With dominance at 160-218 and 743-854, vaccine-associated CD4 TCRs spanned spike. Donors were largely white British and mainly female; clonal diversity was possibly underestimated.

This sequence originates from an adult in good health. The genes are TRBV15 and TRBJ2-2; D might be TRBD1 or TRBD2, each matching 5 bases. Sequencing used peripheral blood, obtained on day 0 of AZD1222 vaccination. The CDR3 is CATSRDRGYGELFF. DNA for the CDR3: TGTGCCACCAGCAGAGATCGGGGCTATGGGGAGCTGTTTTTT.